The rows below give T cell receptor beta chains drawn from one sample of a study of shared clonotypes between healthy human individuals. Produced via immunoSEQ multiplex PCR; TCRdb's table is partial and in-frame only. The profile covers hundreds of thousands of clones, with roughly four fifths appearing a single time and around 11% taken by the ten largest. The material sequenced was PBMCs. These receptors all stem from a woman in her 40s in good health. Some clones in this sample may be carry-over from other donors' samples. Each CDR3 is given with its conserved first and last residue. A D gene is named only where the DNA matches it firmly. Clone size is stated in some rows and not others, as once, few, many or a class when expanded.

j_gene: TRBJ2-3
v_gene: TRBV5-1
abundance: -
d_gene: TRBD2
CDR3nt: TGCGCCAGCAGCTTGGAGGGGACTAGCGGCACAGATACGCAGTATTTT
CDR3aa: CASSLEGTSGTDTQYF

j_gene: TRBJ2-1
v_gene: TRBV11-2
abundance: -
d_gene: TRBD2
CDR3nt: TGTGCCAGCAGCTTGAACCTACTAGCGGGAGTGGTCAATGAGCAGTTCTTC
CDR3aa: CASSLNLLAGVVNEQFF

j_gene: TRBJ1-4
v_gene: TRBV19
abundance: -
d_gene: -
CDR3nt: TGTGCCACCTCTGGGGCAGTTGGTGAAAAACTGTTTTTT
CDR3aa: CATSGAVGEKLFF

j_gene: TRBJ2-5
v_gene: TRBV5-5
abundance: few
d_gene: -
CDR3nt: TGTGCCAGCAGCCGGATCGTAGCGAACCAAGAGACCCAGTACTTC
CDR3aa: CASSRIVANQETQYF

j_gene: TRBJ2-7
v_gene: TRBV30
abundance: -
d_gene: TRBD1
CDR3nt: TGTGCCTGGAGTAGTCTGGACAGGGCCCACGAGCAGTACTTC
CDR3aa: CAWSSLDRAHEQYF

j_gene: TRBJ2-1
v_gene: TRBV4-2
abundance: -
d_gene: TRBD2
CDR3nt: TGTGCCAGCAGCCGGAGGACTAGCGGGAGTTACAATGAGCAGTTCTTC
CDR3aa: CASSRRTSGSYNEQFF

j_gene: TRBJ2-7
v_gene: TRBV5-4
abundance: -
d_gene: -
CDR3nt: TGTGCCAGCAGCATAGCGGTTAGCTCCTACGAGCAGTACTTC
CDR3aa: CASSIAVSSYEQYF

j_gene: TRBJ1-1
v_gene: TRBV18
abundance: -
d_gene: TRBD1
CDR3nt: TGTGCCAGCTCACCACAGGGGGCGAGGAATACTGAAGCTTTCTTT
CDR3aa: CASSPQGARNTEAFF

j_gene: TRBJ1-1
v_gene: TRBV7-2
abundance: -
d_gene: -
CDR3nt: TGTGCCAGCAGCTTAGGTCCCCCTTGGGGGCGGGTTTGGACAGTGGCTTTCTTT
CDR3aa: CASSLGPPWGRVWTVAFF

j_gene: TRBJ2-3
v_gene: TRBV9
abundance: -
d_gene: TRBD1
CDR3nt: TGTGCCAGCAGCGTAGACCTCGGGCAGGGGGAATCTACGCAGTATTTT
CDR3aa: CASSVDLGQGESTQYF

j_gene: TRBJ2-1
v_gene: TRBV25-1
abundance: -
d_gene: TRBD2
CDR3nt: TGTGCCAGCAGTGAATTTGGGCTAGCGGGATTTGAGCAGTTCTTC
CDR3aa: CASSEFGLAGFEQFF

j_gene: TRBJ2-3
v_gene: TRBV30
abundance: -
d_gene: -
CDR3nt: TGTGCCTGGAGTGTAAGTTCGGGAAGCACAGATACGCAGTATTTT
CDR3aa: CAWSVSSGSTDTQYF

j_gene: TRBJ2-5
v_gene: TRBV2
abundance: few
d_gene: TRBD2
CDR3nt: TGTGCCAGCAGTGAAGTGCTAGCGGGAGGGGAGACCCAGTACTTC
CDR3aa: CASSEVLAGGETQYF

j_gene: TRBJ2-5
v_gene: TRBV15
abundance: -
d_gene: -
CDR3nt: TGTGCCACCAGCAGACGGGACAACCAAGAGACCCAGTACTTC
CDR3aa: CATSRRDNQETQYF

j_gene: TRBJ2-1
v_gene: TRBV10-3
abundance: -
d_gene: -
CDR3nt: TGTGCCATCAGTGAGCCTAGCGCCAGCTCCTACAATGAGCAGTTCTTC
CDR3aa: CAISEPSASSYNEQFF

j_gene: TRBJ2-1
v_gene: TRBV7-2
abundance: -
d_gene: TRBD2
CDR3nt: TGTGCCAGCAGCTTAGTGGCGGGAGGCGATGAGCAGTTCTTC
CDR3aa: CASSLVAGGDEQFF

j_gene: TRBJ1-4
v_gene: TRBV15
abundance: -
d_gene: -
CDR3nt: TGTGCCACCAGCACCGTCGCAACTAATGAAAAACTGTTTTTT
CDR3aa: CATSTVATNEKLFF

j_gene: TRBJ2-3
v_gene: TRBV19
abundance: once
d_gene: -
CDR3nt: TGTGCCAGTAGTACCACTGGCTCTAGCACAGATACGCAGTATTTT
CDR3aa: CASSTTGSSTDTQYF

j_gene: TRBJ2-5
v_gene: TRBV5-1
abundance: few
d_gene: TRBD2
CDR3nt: TGCGCCAGCAGCTTGACCCTAGCGGGGGACCAAGAGACCCAGTACTTC
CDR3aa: CASSLTLAGDQETQYF

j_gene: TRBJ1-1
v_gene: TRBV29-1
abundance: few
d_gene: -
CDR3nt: TGCAGCGTTGAGGTTCAGCAAAACACTGAAGCTTTCTTT
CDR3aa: CSVEVQQNTEAFF

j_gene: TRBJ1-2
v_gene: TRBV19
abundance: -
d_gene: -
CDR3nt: TGTGCCAGTAACCAGATGGGCGGCAGCTCCTATGGCTACACCTTC
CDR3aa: CASNQMGGSSYGYTF

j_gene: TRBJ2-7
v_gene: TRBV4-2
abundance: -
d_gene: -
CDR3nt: TGTGCCAGCAGCCAAGGGGGAGCGGCAAACTACGAGCAGTACTTC
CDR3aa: CASSQGGAANYEQYF

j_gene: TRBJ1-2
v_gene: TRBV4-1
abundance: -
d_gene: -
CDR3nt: TGCGCCAGCAGCCAATTCCCTCGACAGGCAGAACCGCTTAGCGGCTACACCTTC
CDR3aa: CASSQFPRQAEPLSGYTF

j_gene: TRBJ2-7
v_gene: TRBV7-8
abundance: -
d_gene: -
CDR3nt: TGTGCCAGCAGCTTACTAGCGACCTACGAGCAGTACTTC
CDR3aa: CASSLLATYEQYF

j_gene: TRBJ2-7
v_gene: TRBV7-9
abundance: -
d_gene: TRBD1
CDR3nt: TGTGCCAGCAGCTTGACAGGGGTGGGGGAGCAGTACTTC
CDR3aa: CASSLTGVGEQYF

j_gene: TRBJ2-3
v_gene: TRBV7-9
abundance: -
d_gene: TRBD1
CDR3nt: TGTGCCAGCAGAACCGACAGGGGCACAGATACGCAGTATTTT
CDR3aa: CASRTDRGTDTQYF

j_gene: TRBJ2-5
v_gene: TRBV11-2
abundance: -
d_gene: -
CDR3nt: TGTGCCAGCAGCCTACGGGGAACCATATTCCAAGAGACCCAGTACTTC
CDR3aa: CASSLRGTIFQETQYF

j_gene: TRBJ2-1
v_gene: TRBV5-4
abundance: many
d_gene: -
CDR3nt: TGTGCCAGCAGCCCCCGCAATGAGCAGTTCTTC
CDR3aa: CASSPRNEQFF

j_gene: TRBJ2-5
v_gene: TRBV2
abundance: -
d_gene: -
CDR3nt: TGTGCCAGCAGTGGAGGGGTAGCTACCCAGTACTTC
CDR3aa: CASSGGVATQYF

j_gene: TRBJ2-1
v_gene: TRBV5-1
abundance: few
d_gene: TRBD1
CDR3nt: TGCGCCAGCAGCTTGGGGGACAGCCTCCAATACAATGAGCAGTTCTTC
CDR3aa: CASSLGDSLQYNEQFF

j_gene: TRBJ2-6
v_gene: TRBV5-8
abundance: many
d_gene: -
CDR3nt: TGTGCCAGCAGCCTCCACCAGGGTTCCGGGGCCAACGTCCTGACTTTC
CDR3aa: CASSLHQGSGANVLTF

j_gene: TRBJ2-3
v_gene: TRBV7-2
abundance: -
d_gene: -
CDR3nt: TGTGCCAGCAGCTTAGCGGGAAGAGGAACGCAGTATTTT
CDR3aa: CASSLAGRGTQYF

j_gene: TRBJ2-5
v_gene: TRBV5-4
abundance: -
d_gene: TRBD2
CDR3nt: TGTGCCAGCAGCTTTCCGGGACTAGATCGGGAGACCCAGTACTTC
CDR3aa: CASSFPGLDRETQYF

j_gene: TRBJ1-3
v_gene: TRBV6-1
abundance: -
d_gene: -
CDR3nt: TGTGCCAGCAGTGATCCAGGGACCTGGTCTGGAAACACCATATATTTT
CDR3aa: CASSDPGTWSGNTIYF

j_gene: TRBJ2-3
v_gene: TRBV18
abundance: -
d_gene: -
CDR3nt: TGTGCCAGCTCACGTAGCACAGATACGCAGTATTTT
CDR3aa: CASSRSTDTQYF

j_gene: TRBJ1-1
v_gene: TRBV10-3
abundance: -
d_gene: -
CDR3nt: TGTGCCATCAGAGGCAGCACTGAAGCTTTCTTT
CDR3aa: CAIRGSTEAFF

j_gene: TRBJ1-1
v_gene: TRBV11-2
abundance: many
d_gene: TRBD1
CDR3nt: TGTGCCAGCAGCCCAAACGGGCAGGGGGTCACTGAAGCTTTCTTT
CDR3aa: CASSPNGQGVTEAFF

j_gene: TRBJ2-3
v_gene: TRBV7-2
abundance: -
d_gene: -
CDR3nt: TGTGCCAGCTCCCGGAGTGCTCCCACGGATACGCAGTATTTT
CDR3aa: CASSRSAPTDTQYF

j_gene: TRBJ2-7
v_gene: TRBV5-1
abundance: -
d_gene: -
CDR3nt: TGCGCCAGCAACCAATTCGGGGACATCCAAGCTACTGGGCAGTACTTC
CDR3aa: CASNQFGDIQATGQYF

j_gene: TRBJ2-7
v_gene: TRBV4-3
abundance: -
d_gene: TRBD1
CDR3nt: TGCGCCAGCAGCCAACACCGGGACAGGGGGTACGAGCAGTACTTC
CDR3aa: CASSQHRDRGYEQYF

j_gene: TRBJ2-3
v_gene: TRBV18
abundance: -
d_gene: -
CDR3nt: TGTGCCAGCTCACCACCGGCTAGCGGCACAGATACGCAGTATTTT
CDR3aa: CASSPPASGTDTQYF

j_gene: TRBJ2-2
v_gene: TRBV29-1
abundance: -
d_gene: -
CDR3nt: TGCAGCGTCCGCTTGGGGGGAGACAACACCGGGGAGCTGTTTTTT
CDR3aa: CSVRLGGDNTGELFF

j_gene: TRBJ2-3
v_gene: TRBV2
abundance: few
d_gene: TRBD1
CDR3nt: TGTGCCAGCAGTGACCTAACAGGGGGCGGCGCAGATACGCAGTATTTT
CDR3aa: CASSDLTGGGADTQYF

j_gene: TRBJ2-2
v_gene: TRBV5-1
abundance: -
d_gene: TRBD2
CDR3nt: TGCGCCAGCAGCTTCCTCGGCGGGAGCAACACCGGGGAGCTGTTTTTT
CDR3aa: CASSFLGGSNTGELFF

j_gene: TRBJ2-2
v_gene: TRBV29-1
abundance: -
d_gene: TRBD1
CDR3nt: TGCAGCGTTGCGGGGACAGCGAACACCGGGGAGCTGTTTTTT
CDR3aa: CSVAGTANTGELFF

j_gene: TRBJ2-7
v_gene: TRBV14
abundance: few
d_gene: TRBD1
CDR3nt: TGTGCCAGCAGCCCAGGGCCGGGACAGGTCTACGAGCAGTACTTC
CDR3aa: CASSPGPGQVYEQYF

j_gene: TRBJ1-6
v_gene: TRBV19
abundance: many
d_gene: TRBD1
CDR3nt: TGTGCCAGTAGTATAGGACAGGGGATTTCACCCCTCCACTTT
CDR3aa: CASSIGQGISPLHF

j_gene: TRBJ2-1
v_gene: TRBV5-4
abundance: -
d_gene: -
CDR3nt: TGTGCCAGCAGTTCCAAGACTTCCCACTACAATGAGCAGTTCTTC
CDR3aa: CASSSKTSHYNEQFF

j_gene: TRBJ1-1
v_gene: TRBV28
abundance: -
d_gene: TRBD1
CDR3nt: TGTGCCAACAACGACAGGGGGTGTACTGAAGCTTTCTTT
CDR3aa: CANNDRGCTEAFF

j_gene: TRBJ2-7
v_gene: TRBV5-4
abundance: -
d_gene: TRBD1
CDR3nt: TGTGCCAGCAGCTTGGGAATTGGACAGGGAGGCGAGCAGTACTTC
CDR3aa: CASSLGIGQGGEQYF

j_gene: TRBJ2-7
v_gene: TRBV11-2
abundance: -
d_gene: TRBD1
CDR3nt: TGTGCCAGCAGCTTACAGACAGGGGGACCCTCCGAGCAGTACTTC
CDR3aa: CASSLQTGGPSEQYF

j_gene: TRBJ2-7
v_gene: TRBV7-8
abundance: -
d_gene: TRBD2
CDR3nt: TGTGCCAGCAGCCCTACGGGACTAGCCTACGAGCAGTACTTC
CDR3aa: CASSPTGLAYEQYF

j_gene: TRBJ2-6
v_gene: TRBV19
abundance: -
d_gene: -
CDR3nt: TGTGCCAGTAGTTCCCGGGCCGTTACTGGGGCCAACGTCTTGACTTTC
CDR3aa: CASSSRAVTGANVLTF

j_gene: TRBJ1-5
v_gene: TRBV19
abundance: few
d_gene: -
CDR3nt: TGTGCCAGTAGCCGAGGCGGATCTAGCAATCAGCCCCAGCATTTT
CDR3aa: CASSRGGSSNQPQHF

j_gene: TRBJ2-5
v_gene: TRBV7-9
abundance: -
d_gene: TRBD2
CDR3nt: TGTGCCAGCAGCTTAAACCTAGCGGGAGATGAGACCCAGTACTTC
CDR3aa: CASSLNLAGDETQYF

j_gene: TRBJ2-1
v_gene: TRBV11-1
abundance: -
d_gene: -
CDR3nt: TGTGCCAGCAGCTTAAATGAGGGGAGCTCCTACAATGAGCAGTTCTTC
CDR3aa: CASSLNEGSSYNEQFF

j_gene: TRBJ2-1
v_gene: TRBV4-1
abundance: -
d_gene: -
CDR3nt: TGCGCCAGCAGCCTCGAAGGCTCCTACAATGAGCAGTTCTTC
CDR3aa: CASSLEGSYNEQFF

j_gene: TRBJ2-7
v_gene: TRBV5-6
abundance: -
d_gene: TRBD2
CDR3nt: TGTGCCAGCAGCTCGCGGACTAGCGGGAGTGGCTACGAGCAGTACTTC
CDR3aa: CASSSRTSGSGYEQYF